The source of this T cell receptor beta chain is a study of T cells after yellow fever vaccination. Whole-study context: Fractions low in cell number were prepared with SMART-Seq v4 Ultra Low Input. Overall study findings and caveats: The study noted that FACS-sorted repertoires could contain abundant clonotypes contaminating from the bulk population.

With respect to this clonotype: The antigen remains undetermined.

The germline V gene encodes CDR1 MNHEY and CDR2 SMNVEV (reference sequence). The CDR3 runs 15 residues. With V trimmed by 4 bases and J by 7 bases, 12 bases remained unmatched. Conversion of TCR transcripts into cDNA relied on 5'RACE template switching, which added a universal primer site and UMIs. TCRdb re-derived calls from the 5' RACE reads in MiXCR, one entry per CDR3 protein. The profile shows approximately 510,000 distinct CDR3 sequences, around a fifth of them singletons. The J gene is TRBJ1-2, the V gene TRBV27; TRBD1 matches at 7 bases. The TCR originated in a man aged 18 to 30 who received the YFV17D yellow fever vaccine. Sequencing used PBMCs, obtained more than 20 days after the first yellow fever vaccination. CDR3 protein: CASSSNRQGQFGYTF. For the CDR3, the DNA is TGTGCCAGCAGTTCGAACAGACAGGGACAGTTTGGCTACACCTTC.